This T cell receptor beta chain is from a study of OX40 agonist ivuxolimab in advanced cancers. Study information: Patients were treated with ivuxolimab, an agonistic anti-OX40 (CD134) antibody. Patients treated during dose escalation were battling hepatocellular carcinoma, melanoma, renal cell or head and neck cancer.

This CDR3 spans 14 amino acids. Germline V lookup: CDR1 SGHTA, CDR2 FQGNSA. V was pared by 5 bases and J by 7 bases, with 10 bases of the junction left unmatched. General study findings and limits: Low normalized T-cell clonal expansion also characterized some of the nonresponders.

Worth noting for this clone: What it binds is unknown.

Clones were read by immunoSEQ multiplex PCR, and TCRdb kept only the in-frame ones, dropping some. Of some 44,000 clones in the sample, approximately 86% are singletons; the top ten hold under 0.5%. This sequence originates from an adult with an advanced solid tumor such as melanoma, head and neck, liver or kidney cancer. The genes are TRBV7-2 and TRBJ1-2; TRBD1 agrees at 7 bases. The sequencing here drew on CD4+ or CD8+ T cells sorted from blood, taken in a trial of the OX40 agonist ivuxolimab. The CDR3 sequence is CASSPWGGGRGYTF. CDR3 coding DNA: TGTGCCAGCAGCCCCTGGGGAGGGGGCCGTGGCTACACCTTC.